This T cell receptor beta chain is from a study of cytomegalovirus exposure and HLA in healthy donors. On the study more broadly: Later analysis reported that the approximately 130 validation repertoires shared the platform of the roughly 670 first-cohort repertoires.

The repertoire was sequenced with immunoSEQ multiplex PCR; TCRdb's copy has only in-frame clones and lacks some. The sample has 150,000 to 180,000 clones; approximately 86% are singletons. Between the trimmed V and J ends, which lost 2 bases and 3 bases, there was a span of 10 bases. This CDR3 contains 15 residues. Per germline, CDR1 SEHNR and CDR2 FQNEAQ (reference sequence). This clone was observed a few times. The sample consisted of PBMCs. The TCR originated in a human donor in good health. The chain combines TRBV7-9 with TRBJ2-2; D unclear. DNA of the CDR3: TGTGCCAGCAGCTTAAAGTCTCCGGACACCGGGGAGCTGTTTTTT. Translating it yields CASSLKSPDTGELFF.